This entry concerns a single TCR beta chain. The entry originates in a study of blood T cell repertoires in COVID-19. At the level of the study: Italy, Spain and the United States were the sources of the convalescent and acute COVID-19 samples. From T cells, B-cell-depleted T cells, or PBMCs came the material, which was cDNA or gDNA.

This CDR3 is built from 15 residues. With 9 bases clipped from V and 2 bases from J, the junction kept 8 bases outside the gene matches. Germline V lookup: CDR1 MNHEY, CDR2 SMNVEV (reference sequence). Under the authors' procedure: From reference gene primer amplification, estimates of nucleated cell counts were derived. Clones were sequenced by immunoSEQ multiplex PCR, and TCRdb holds only the in-frame ones, with some missing. The DNA gave D and trimming, while V, J and clone size come from that table. The sample shows just under 80,000 clones, roughly 85% of them seen only once. The sample comprised peripheral blood. The sequence derives from a human donor in a cohort sampled during active COVID-19. The chain recombines TRBV27 with TRBJ2-5, with TRBD2 matching over 11 bases. The CDR3 loop is CASTLAGGPQETQYF. In DNA form, the CDR3 reads TGTGCCAGTACGCTAGCGGGGGGCCCACAAGAGACCCAGTACTTC.